Listed below are T cell receptor beta chains from one sample, sequenced in a study of blood T cell repertoires in COVID-19. The method was immunoSEQ multiplex PCR; TCRdb's version includes in-frame clones alone and lacks a portion of them. Seen here are under 250,000 clones, about 85% observed once, and the top ten hold less than 7%. The specimen sequenced was peripheral blood. These receptors all stem from a woman between 35 and 50 years old with COVID-19, enrolled during active disease. The CDR3 runs from the conserved cysteine through the conserved F or W. Fields, in order: clone size, J gene, V gene, D gene, CDR3 protein, CDR3 DNA. D genes are given only for firm matches. Not every row has a clone size; where given, it reads once, few, many or a size class.

>.|TRBJ1-6|TRBV9|TRBD1
CASSAGTAQPLHF
TGTGCCAGCAGCGCAGGGACAGCGCAACCCCTCCACTTT
>.|TRBJ2-7|TRBV27|.
CASSSHLTGSGPFYEQYF
TGTGCCAGCAGTTCCCATCTCACTGGGTCGGGTCCTTTCTACGAGCAGTACTTC
>.|TRBJ1-3|TRBV7-9|.
CASSLTNPGHRFGNTIYF
TGTGCCAGCAGCCTAACGAATCCGGGACACCGATTCGGAAACACCATATATTTT
>.|TRBJ1-2|TRBV6-5|.
CASRPPGSGYTF
TGTGCCAGCAGGCCCCCAGGAAGCGGCTACACCTTC
>.|TRBJ1-1|TRBV18|.
CASSEAENTEAFF
TGTGCCAGCTCAGAGGCAGAGAACACTGAAGCTTTCTTT
>.|TRBJ2-5|TRBV12-3/TRBV12-4|.
CASRWAGETQYF
TGTGCCAGCCGTTGGGCCGGAGAGACCCAGTACTTC
>.|TRBJ2-1|TRBV7-8|.
CASSPLTSFSSYNEQFF
TGTGCCAGCAGCCCCCTTACTAGCTTTAGCTCCTACAATGAGCAGTTCTTC
>.|TRBJ2-5|TRBV2|TRBD1
CASRRSGTVSSYEGQYF
TGTGCCAGCAGGAGGTCGGGGACAGTGAGCTCTTACGAGGGCCAGTACTTC
>.|TRBJ2-1|TRBV28|.
CASTRTADYNEQFF
TGTGCCTCAACCCGGACAGCAGACTACAATGAGCAGTTCTTC
>.|TRBJ2-3|TRBV11-2|.
CATSKAQGADTQYF
TGTGCCACCTCAAAAGCCCAGGGTGCAGATACGCAGTATTTT
>.|TRBJ1-3|TRBV11-2|.
CASSLVLSQAPLDTIYF
TGTGCCAGCAGCTTAGTTTTGTCACAGGCCCCTCTAGACACCATATATTTT
>once|TRBJ2-1|TRBV6-4|TRBD1
CASRRDSITNEQFF
TGTGCCAGCAGAAGGGACAGCATCACCAATGAGCAGTTCTTC
>.|TRBJ2-2|TRBV30|TRBD2
CAWSVKAGGSTGELFF
TGTGCCTGGAGTGTAAAGGCGGGCGGGAGCACCGGGGAGCTGTTTTTT
>.|TRBJ2-1|TRBV27|TRBD2
CASSPSGRHRNEQFF
TGTGCCAGCAGTCCTAGCGGGAGACATAGGAATGAGCAGTTCTTC
>.|TRBJ1-2|TRBV4-3|.
CASSQWIGVDGGYTF
TGCGCCAGCAGCCAATGGATAGGGGTTGACGGTGGCTACACCTTC
>.|TRBJ2-7|TRBV5-4|.
CASSPPRGVGNEQYF
TGTGCCAGCAGCCCACCCCGGGGTGTGGGAAACGAGCAGTACTTC
>.|TRBJ1-3|TRBV11-2|.
CASSLNRAGNTIYF
TGTGCCAGCAGCTTAAACAGGGCCGGAAACACCATATATTTT
>.|TRBJ2-1|TRBV19|TRBD2
CASRKAGADYNEQFF
TGTGCCAGTAGGAAAGCGGGGGCCGACTACAATGAGCAGTTCTTC
>.|TRBJ2-3|TRBV6-5|.
CASSYLQNTDTQYF
TGTGCCAGCAGTTACTTACAGAACACAGATACGCAGTATTTT
>.|TRBJ2-2|TRBV5-5|.
CASSLELWQDSAGELFF
TGTGCCAGCAGCTTGGAATTGTGGCAGGATAGTGCCGGGGAGCTGTTTTTT
>.|TRBJ1-5|TRBV4-2|.
CASSQGDGNQPQHF
TGTGCCAGCAGCCAGGGAGATGGCAATCAGCCCCAGCATTTT
>.|TRBJ2-1|TRBV14|TRBD2
CASSRSSGRGSEQFF
TGTGCCAGCAGCCGAAGTAGCGGGAGAGGTAGTGAGCAGTTCTTC
>.|TRBJ2-7|TRBV5-1|.
CASRVSGTYEQYF
TGCGCCAGCCGGGTGAGCGGCACCTACGAGCAGTACTTC
>.|TRBJ1-1|TRBV6-6|.
CASTLAVQTEAFF
TGTGCCAGCACCCTAGCCGTCCAAACTGAAGCTTTCTTT
>.|TRBJ2-3|TRBV3-1/TRBV3-2|TRBD2
CASKKLAGDTQYF
TGTGCCAGCAAAAAACTAGCGGGAGATACGCAGTATTTT
>.|TRBJ1-5|TRBV19|TRBD1
CASRIQGAGDNQPQHF
TGTGCCAGTAGAATACAGGGGGCGGGGGACAATCAGCCCCAGCATTTT
>.|TRBJ1-1|TRBV30|.
CAWSGFRSTEAFF
TGTGCCTGGAGTGGCTTTAGGAGCACTGAAGCTTTCTTT
>.|TRBJ1-5|TRBV18|.
CASSPGYQGGYQHF
TGTGCCAGCTCACCGGGGTACCAAGGGGGATACCAGCATTTT
>.|TRBJ1-2|TRBV5-8|.
CASSVAGHPWAF
TGTGCCAGCAGCGTAGCGGGACACCCTTGGGCCTTC
>.|TRBJ2-1|TRBV4-2|.
CASSPFMSSYNEQFF
TGTGCCAGCAGCCCCTTCATGAGCTCCTACAATGAGCAGTTCTTC
>.|TRBJ1-2|TRBV5-6|.
CASSLRAYGYTF
TGTGCCAGCAGCCTCAGGGCCTATGGCTACACCTTC
>once|TRBJ2-3|TRBV7-6|TRBD2
CASSLIRGLANPRYTQYF
TGTGCCAGCAGCCTAATACGCGGACTAGCGAACCCCAGATATACGCAGTATTTT
>.|TRBJ2-7|TRBV18|TRBD2
CASSSIAGDYHEQYF
TGTGCCAGCTCATCAATAGCGGGAGATTACCACGAGCAGTACTTC
>.|TRBJ1-5|TRBV19|.
CASSMGGNSNQPQHF
TGTGCCAGTAGTATGGGCGGGAATAGCAATCAGCCCCAGCATTTT
>.|TRBJ1-4|TRBV5-1|.
CASSLSSGATNEKLFF
TGCGCCAGCAGCTTGTCGTCGGGTGCAACTAATGAAAAACTGTTTTTT
>.|TRBJ1-3|TRBV19|TRBD1
CASGRDRMLSDSGNTIYF
TGTGCCAGTGGCCGGGACAGGATGCTTTCCGACTCTGGAAACACCATATATTTT
>.|TRBJ1-5|TRBV7-9|.
CASSPDGYQPQHF
TGTGCCAGCAGCCCCGACGGGTATCAGCCCCAGCATTTT
>.|TRBJ1-2|TRBV30|.
CAWRQGRLGGYTF
TGTGCCTGGAGACAGGGACGGTTGGGTGGCTACACCTTC
>.|TRBJ2-3|TRBV19|TRBD1
CASSGTGASTDTQYF
TGTGCCAGTAGTGGGACAGGGGCTAGCACAGATACGCAGTATTTT
>.|TRBJ2-3|TRBV4-1|.
CASSQDPGVLTDTQYF
TGCGCCAGCAGCCAAGATCCAGGGGTTCTCACAGATACGCAGTATTTT
>few|TRBJ2-1|TRBV3-1/TRBV3-2|.
CASSQGGSVAQMNEQFF
TGTGCCAGCAGCCAAGGAGGGTCTGTTGCACAGATGAATGAGCAGTTCTTC
>few|TRBJ1-1|TRBV7-9|.
CASSLGRANTEAFF
TGTGCCAGCAGCTTGGGCAGGGCGAACACTGAAGCTTTCTTT
>many|TRBJ1-2|TRBV30|.
CAWSVPPELIAF
TGTGCCTGGAGTGTACCCCCCGAACTGATTGCCTTC
>.|TRBJ1-6|TRBV5-6|.
CASRRGSYNSPLHF
TGTGCCAGCAGGCGGGGCTCCTATAATTCACCCCTCCACTTT
>.|TRBJ2-1|TRBV6-4|TRBD2
CASSETSGRTEQFF
TGTGCCAGCAGTGAAACTAGCGGGAGAACTGAGCAGTTCTTC
>.|TRBJ2-2|TRBV7-2|TRBD2
CASSLRGAGTGELFF
TGTGCCAGCAGCTTAAGGGGAGCGGGAACCGGGGAGCTGTTTTTT
>once|TRBJ1-1|TRBV12-3/TRBV12-4|TRBD1
CASSLTGVEAFF
TGTGCCAGCAGCTTAACAGGGGTTGAAGCTTTCTTT
>.|TRBJ1-1|TRBV5-6|TRBD1
CASSAWTGATEAFF
TGTGCCAGCAGCGCGTGGACAGGGGCCACTGAAGCTTTCTTT
>.|TRBJ2-7|TRBV27|.
CASSLSRSYEQYF
TGTGCCAGCAGCCTTAGCCGGTCCTACGAGCAGTACTTC
>many|TRBJ1-2|TRBV4-3|.
CASSQGGPYLTF
TGCGCCAGCAGCCAAGGTGGGCCATATCTCACCTTC
>.|TRBJ2-1|TRBV5-1|TRBD2
CASSLELAGDEQFF
TGCGCCAGCAGCTTGGAACTAGCGGGAGATGAGCAGTTCTTC
>.|TRBJ2-3|TRBV5-4|.
CASSFWAGAADTQYF
TGTGCCAGCAGCTTTTGGGCGGGGGCGGCAGATACGCAGTATTTT
>.|TRBJ1-1|TRBV7-9|.
CASSPDPGYEAFF
TGTGCCAGCAGCCCCGACCCAGGGTATGAAGCTTTCTTT
>.|TRBJ1-1|TRBV5-6|.
CASGRYRDLNTEAFF
TGTGCCAGCGGAAGATACAGGGATTTGAACACTGAAGCTTTCTTT
>.|TRBJ1-2|TRBV3-1/TRBV3-2|.
CASSPLQVHYGYTF
TGTGCCAGCAGTCCCCTCCAGGTTCACTATGGCTACACCTTC
>once|TRBJ1-2|TRBV21-1|.
CASNLGINYGYTF
TGTGCCAGCAACTTGGGCATTAACTATGGCTACACCTTC